One and the same sample provided the 31 T cell receptor beta chains below, sequenced in a study of blood T cell repertoires in COVID-19. Assay: immunoSEQ multiplex PCR; the TCRdb copy retains only in-frame clones and omits some. The sample records over 200,000 clones, approximately 80% being singletons. The source material was peripheral blood. These receptors originate from an elderly woman with active or convalescent COVID-19.

The V gene is TRBV27, the J gene TRBJ1-5; a possible D gene is TRBD1 (5 bases). Germline CDR1 MNHEY, CDR2 SMNVEV (reference sequence). There are 12 residues in the CDR3. Trimming removed 7 bases from V and 4 bases from J, with 8 bases in between. The CDR3 is CASTTENQPQHF. CDR3 nucleotides: TGTGCCAGCACGACAGAAAATCAGCCCCAGCATTTT.

This chain links TRBV7-2 with TRBJ1-1; TRBD1 is a possible D gene (5 bases). V lost 5 bases and J lost 7, with 11 bases in between. The CDR3 spans 12 residues. Germline V CDR1 and CDR2: SGHTA, FQGNSA. The DNA of the CDR3 is TGTGCCAGCAGCACTGACAGCTATGAAGCTTTCTTT. Translated: CASSTDSYEAFF.

This chain joins TRBV30 and TRBJ2-1; 9 bases align to TRBD2. This CDR3 region has 15 residues. Per the germline V gene, CDR1 is GTSNPN and CDR2 is SVGIG (reference sequence). V lost 2 bases to trimming and J lost 10 bases; unmatched junction nucleotides: 12. CDR3 protein: CAWSRSGRGGGEQFF. For the CDR3, the DNA is TGTGCCTGGAGTCGTAGCGGGAGAGGGGGTGGCGAGCAGTTCTTC.

The rearrangement joins TRBV10-3 to TRBJ2-3; tentative D call: TRBD2 (6 bases). V gave up 1 base and J gave up 4 bases, with 15 bases separating them. The germline CDR1 and CDR2 sequences are ENHRY and SYGVKD. This CDR3 region has 16 residues. The CDR3 bases are TGTGCCATCAGTGAGTTCCAGGCGGGGTCTGCAGATACGCAGTATTTT. This translates into CAISEFQAGSADTQYF.

This clone was detected once. The chain joins TRBV5-4 to TRBJ1-2; no clear D. The germline V and J ends were trimmed by 4 bases and 0 bases, with 10 bases remaining between them. The CDR3 consists of 14 residues. Germline loops: CDR1 SGHNT, CDR2 YYREEE (reference sequence). The CDR3 protein is CASSPRQANYGYTF. The CDR3 DNA sequence: TGTGCCAGCAGCCCTCGACAAGCTAACTATGGCTACACCTTC.

CDR3 bases: TGTGCCGCCGGGACAGAGTCATCCTACGAGCAGTACTTC. Translation gives CAAGTESSYEQYF. The chain employs TRBV28 and TRBJ2-7; 7 nucleotides align to TRBD1. The CDR3 consists of 13 residues. CDR1 MDHEN and CDR2 SYDVKM come from the germline V gene. Trimming at V came to 11 bases and at J to 1 base, leaving 8 bases not matched to a gene.

V and J are TRBV3-1 (or the pseudogene TRBV3-2) and TRBJ1-4; D is undetermined. V gave up 1 base and J gave up 12 bases, with 9 bases separating them. Germline lookup yields CDR1 LGHDT and CDR2 YNNKEL (reference sequence). The length of the CDR3 is 12 residues. Here the CDR3 reads CASSQVAHQLFF. DNA of the CDR3: TGTGCCAGCAGCCAAGTTGCACATCAACTGTTTTTT.

A single count supports this clone. Other DNA sequences of this sample code for an identical CDR3. The gene calls are TRBV2 and TRBJ2-1; D is unclear. V was trimmed by 6 bases and J by 4 bases, leaving 4 bases between them. Germline CDR1 SNHLY, CDR2 FYNNEI. This CDR3 has 11 residues. CDR3 amino acids: CASSPYNEQFF. The CDR3 nucleotides read TGTGCCAGCAGCCCTTACAATGAGCAGTTCTTC.

V gene TRBV6-2 or TRBV6-3 combines with J gene TRBJ1-2, with D possibly TRBD1 on 5 matching bases. This CDR3 has 12 residues. Germline CDR1 MNHEY, CDR2 SVGEGT. Trimming shortened V by 4 bases and J by 5 bases, and 8 bases separated the two germline ends. CDR3 sequence reads: CASSSGGYGYTF. In DNA form, the CDR3 reads TGTGCCAGCAGTTCCGGGGGATATGGCTACACCTTC.

The CDR3 bases are TGTGCCAGCAGCTTACCTTCAGGAGGAGGACAGGGACTAAATGAAAAACTGTTTTTT. Protein: CASSLPSGGGQGLNEKLFF. This chain links TRBV7-2 with TRBJ1-4; 8 bases line up with TRBD1. Germline lookup yields CDR1 SGHTA and CDR2 FQGNSA. The CDR3 is 19 residues long. Losses at the gene ends were 2 bases for V and 5 bases for J; bases not matched to a gene: 16.

The J gene is TRBJ2-1, the V gene TRBV5-1; the match to TRBD1 covers 7 bases. V dropped 4 bases and J dropped 7; count of bases not matched to a gene: 8. Germline V lookup: CDR1 SGHRS, CDR2 YFSETQ. CDR3 length: 14 amino acids. CDR3 loop: CASSSTGVVNEQFF. In nucleotides, the CDR3 is TGCGCCAGCAGCAGTACAGGGGTTGTAAATGAGCAGTTCTTC.

The V call is TRBV28, the J call TRBJ1-6; tentatively, D is TRBD1 (6 bases). The CDR3 contains 15 residues. V was shortened by 2 bases and J by 10 bases, with 15 bases between the two germline ends. Germline V lookup: CDR1 MDHEN, CDR2 SYDVKM. The CDR3 nucleotides read TGTGCCAGCAGTTTAAGCGCAGGGGTGAGGTCACCCCTCCACTTT. It specifies CASSLSAGVRSPLHF.

The chain couples TRBV5-1 to TRBJ2-5; TRBD2 matches 10 bases. Trimming at V came to 1 base and at J to 5 bases, leaving 5 bases not matched to a gene. CDR3 size: 15 residues. CDR1 and CDR2 (germline): SGHRS, YFSETQ. CDR3 nucleotide sequence: TGCGCCAGCAGCTTGAGCGGGGGGGCCGGGGAGACCCAGTACTTC. Protein: CASSLSGGAGETQYF. The full variable domain, rest sourced from reference TRBV5-1 and TRBJ2-5, is KAGVTQTPRYLIKTRGQQVTLSCSPISGHRSVSWYQQTPGQGLQFLFEYFSETQRNKGNFPGRFSGRQFSNSRSEMNVSTLELGDSALYLCASSLSGGAGETQYFGPGTRLLVL.

The V call is TRBV15, the J call TRBJ2-2; the match to TRBD2 covers 13 bases. This CDR3 comprises 21 residues. Germline assignment: CDR1 LNHNV and CDR2 YYDKDF (reference sequence). V lost 0 bases, J lost 2 bases, and 12 bases stayed unmatched. The CDR3 sequence is CATSRDLAAGLAGVNTGELFF. The CDR3 DNA follows: TGTGCCACCAGCAGAGATCTGGCAGCCGGACTAGCGGGAGTAAACACCGGGGAGCTGTTTTTT.

This clone was seen once. The chain recombines TRBV9 with TRBJ1-2; 10 bases are a match to TRBD1. Germline CDR1 is SGDLS and CDR2 is YYNGEE. This CDR3 has 13 residues. V lost 4 bases, J lost 8 bases, and 5 bases stayed unmatched. CDR3 nucleotide sequence: TGTGCCAGCAGCCTGGGACAGGGGAGGGGCTACACCTTC. Its protein is CASSLGQGRGYTF.

This chain uses TRBV7-2 with TRBJ2-3; 10 nucleotides line up with TRBD1. CDR3 size: 14 residues. V lost 3 bases, J lost 6 bases, and 3 bases stayed unmatched. CDR1 is SGHTA, CDR2 FQGNSA, per germline. CDR3 nucleotides: TGTGCCAGCAGCTTCTGGACAGGGGGGGATACGCAGTATTTT. Its protein product is CASSFWTGGDTQYF.

The V gene is TRBV5-1, the J gene TRBJ2-2, with 7 nucleotides matching TRBD1. CDR1 and CDR2 from the germline V gene are SGHRS and YFSETQ. The ends lost 0 bases at V and 6 bases at J; junction bases unmatched: 11. This CDR3 has 17 amino acids. The CDR3 loop is CASSLASMDRTAGELFF. The DNA of the CDR3 is TGCGCCAGCAGCTTGGCCTCGATGGACAGGACGGCCGGGGAGCTGTTTTTT.

The V call is TRBV23-1, the J call TRBJ1-2; possible D gene TRBD1, 6 bases. TRBV23-1 is an ORF, and what it does is uncertain. There are 15 residues in the CDR3. Trimming cost V 0 bases and J 3 bases, with 11 bases left between them. The CDR3 region is CASSQSTGLDYGYTF. The CDR3 DNA reads TGCGCCAGCAGTCAATCAACAGGGTTGGACTATGGCTACACCTTC.

The chain employs TRBV28 and TRBJ1-1; D gene unclear. This CDR3 contains 15 residues. Trimming took 2 bases from V and 3 from J, leaving 13 bases between them. The germline V gene has CDR1 MDHEN and CDR2 SYDVKM. CDR3 bases: TGTGCCAGCAGTTTAATCGGTGTAGAGGACACTGAAGCTTTCTTT. Its protein product is CASSLIGVEDTEAFF.

This rearrangement joins TRBV5-6 to TRBJ1-4, with D unresolved. Germline CDR1 SGHDT, CDR2 YYEEEE. This CDR3 has 14 amino acids. V lost 2 bases and J 3 bases, leaving 8 bases between the germline ends. The CDR3 DNA sequence: TGTGCCAGCAGCTTCGGCGGCCCTAATGAAAAACTGTTTTTT. This sequence encodes CASSFGGPNEKLFF.

The rearrangement uses TRBV19 and TRBJ2-2, with 11 bases that match TRBD2. This CDR3 comprises 15 residues. From germline, CDR1 is LNHDA and CDR2 SQIVND (reference sequence). The V gene end was trimmed by 6 bases and the J gene end by 0 bases; junction bases not matched to a gene: 0. CDR3 sequence (DNA): TGTGCCAGTAGACTAGCGGGAGCGAACACCGGGGAGCTGTTTTTT. Protein product: CASRLAGANTGELFF.

This chain uses TRBV14 with TRBJ2-5; 9 nucleotides agree with TRBD1. Per germline, CDR1 SGHDN and CDR2 FVKESK. The CDR3 consists of 15 residues. The J segment lost 5 bases and the V segment lost 1 base, leaving 5 bases of the junction unmatched. The chain's CDR3 is CASSQVGTGYETQYF. The CDR3 nucleotides are TGTGCCAGCAGCCAAGTAGGGACAGGGTACGAGACCCAGTACTTC.

The CDR3 DNA is TGTGCCATCAGTGAGTCGGGGGGTCAGCCCCAGCATTTT. Translating it yields CAISESGGQPQHF. This sequence joins TRBV10-3 and TRBJ1-5; D possibly corresponds to TRBD1 (5 bases). The CDR3 consists of 13 residues. V lost 0 bases to trimming and J lost 6 bases, with 6 bases between them. Germline CDR1 reads ENHRY; CDR2 reads SYGVKD.

This clone occurred once. The chain recombines TRBV9 with TRBJ2-3; D gene unclear. V lost 0 bases, J lost 5 bases, and 10 bases lay in between. CDR1 is SGDLS and CDR2 is YYNGEE in the germline V gene. The CDR3 extends over 14 amino acids. The CDR3: CASSVASLEDTQYF. In nucleotides, the CDR3 is TGTGCCAGCAGCGTAGCTTCCCTAGAAGATACGCAGTATTTT.

This sequence joins TRBV6-2 or TRBV6-3 and TRBJ2-3; 8 bases fit TRBD2. CDR3 length equals 16 residues. J gave up 4 bases and V 6 bases, and 12 bases lay outside the gene matches. Germline V lookup: CDR1 MNHEY, CDR2 SVGEGT. In nucleotides, the CDR3 is TGTGCCAGCAGCCCGCGAGTTGCGGGGGGACCAGATACGCAGTATTTT. Its protein is CASSPRVAGGPDTQYF.

The chain couples TRBV27 to TRBJ2-1; 7 bases fit TRBD2. The V segment lost 5 bases and the J segment 4 bases; nucleotides outside the gene matches: 11. The CDR3 contains 16 residues. Germline V gene data show CDR1 as MNHEY and CDR2 as SMNVEV (reference sequence). CDR3 sequence (DNA): TGTGCCAGCAGTCCAAGAGGCTGGGGGGGTTACAATGAGCAGTTCTTC. It specifies CASSPRGWGGYNEQFF.

CDR3 sequence (DNA): TGTGCCAGCAGCTCCAAAGGGGGCTTGAATGAAAAACTGTTTTTT. Its translation is CASSSKGGLNEKLFF. This chain joins TRBV7-6 and TRBJ1-4, with 7 bases aligning to TRBD1. The CDR3 is 15 amino acids. The germline CDR1 and CDR2 sequences are SGHVS and FNYEAQ. Trimming removed 4 bases from V and 5 bases from J; junction bases left unmatched: 7.

The rearrangement links TRBV5-1 to TRBJ2-7; 10 bases fit TRBD2. Germline values: CDR1 SGHRS, CDR2 YFSETQ. The CDR3 is 19 amino acids. The junction had 18 bases not matched to a gene; V was cut back by 4 bases and J by 2 bases. The CDR3 reads CASSASYQASGSAPYEQYF. The CDR3 DNA sequence: TGCGCCAGCAGCGCAAGTTATCAGGCTAGCGGGAGCGCTCCCTACGAGCAGTACTTC.

This chain joins TRBV29-1 and TRBJ2-5, with D maybe TRBD2 (6 bases). The CDR3 is 14 residues long. Per germline, CDR1 SQVTM and CDR2 ANQGSEA. V was shortened by 0 bases and J by 5 bases, with 13 bases between the two germline ends. DNA of the CDR3: TGCAGCGTTGAAGATACCGGGGGTCTTGAGACCCAGTACTTC. It translates to CSVEDTGGLETQYF.

The V gene is TRBV5-1, the J gene TRBJ1-6; 7 nucleotides match TRBD1. Germline assignment: CDR1 SGHRS and CDR2 YFSETQ. The CDR3 is made up of 14 amino acids. The trim removed 4 bases at V and 9 bases at J, leaving 7 bases unmatched. CDR3 in DNA: TGCGCCAGCAGCCCAGACAGGGAAGGTTCACCCCTCCACTTT. Its protein is CASSPDREGSPLHF.

The gene calls are TRBV6-5 and TRBJ1-5; D not resolved. V was clipped by 6 bases and J by 4 bases, with 10 bases between them. This CDR3 comprises 13 residues. The germline gives CDR1 MNHEY, CDR2 SVGAGI. As DNA, the CDR3 is TGTGCCAGCAGCGCTATTAGTAATCAGCCCCAGCATTTT. It encodes CASSAISNQPQHF.